The 27 T cell receptor beta chains in this list originate from one sample, sequenced in a study of shared clonotypes between healthy human individuals. Assay used: immunoSEQ multiplex PCR; TCRdb lists only in-frame clones, some missing. The sample includes hundreds of thousands of clones, around 96% of them seen just once. The sequenced sample consisted of memory CD8+ T cells sorted from blood. Subset meaning: CD45RO+ cells pooled with CCR7-negative TemRA cells. These receptors were taken from a man between 25 and 39 years old in good health.

This rearrangement joins TRBV10-3 to TRBJ2-2; weak D call: TRBD2 (7 bases). The CDR3 totals 15 residues. Trimming took 3 bases from V and 4 from J, leaving 12 bases between them. Germline CDR1 ENHRY, CDR2 SYGVKD. The CDR3 loop reads CAISDRGGSTGELFF. The CDR3, as DNA: TGTGCCATCAGTGACAGGGGCGGGAGCACCGGGGAGCTGTTTTTT.

This clone appeared a single time. V usage is TRBV18 and J usage is TRBJ2-1; 8 nucleotides line up with TRBD1. The J segment lost 1 base and the V segment lost 3 bases, leaving 2 bases of the junction unmatched. Germline V gives CDR1 KGHSH, CDR2 LQKENI. The CDR3 spans 15 residues. The CDR3 loop reads CASSPGTGSYNEQFF. As DNA, the CDR3 is TGTGCCAGCTCACCCGGGACAGGATCCTACAATGAGCAGTTCTTC.

This clone was counted once. The rearrangement uses TRBV2 and TRBJ2-7; 7 nucleotides align to TRBD1. The junction had 5 bases not matched to a gene; V was cut back by 5 bases and J by 4 bases. This CDR3 region has 13 residues. Germline CDR1 is SNHLY and CDR2 is FYNNEI. The CDR3 loop reads CASSRDSGYEQYF. CDR3 DNA sequence: TGTGCCAGCAGTCGGGACAGTGGATACGAGCAGTACTTC.

The chain combines TRBV11-2 with TRBJ2-7, with 9 bases fitting TRBD1. The CDR3 is 17 residues long. CDR1 is SGHAT, CDR2 FQNNGV, per germline. Losses at the gene ends were 4 bases for V and 2 bases for J; bases not matched to a gene: 12. The CDR3 is CASSSWYRGLRAYEQYF. CDR3 nucleotides: TGTGCCAGCAGCTCGTGGTACAGGGGGCTTAGGGCCTACGAGCAGTACTTC.

The V gene is TRBV7-2, the J gene TRBJ2-3; 7 nucleotides align to TRBD2. This CDR3 has 17 residues. CDR1 is SGHTA and CDR2 is FQGNSA in the germline V gene. Trimming removed 1 base from V and 5 bases from J; junction bases left unmatched: 12. The CDR3 loop is CASSLVRGGRGEDTQYF. The DNA of the CDR3 is TGTGCCAGCAGCTTAGTGCGGGGCGGGAGAGGAGAAGATACGCAGTATTTT.

The chain recombines TRBV5-8 with TRBJ2-4; 7 positions agree with TRBD2. The CDR3 is 15 amino acids. Looked up from germline, CDR1 is SGHTS and CDR2 is YDEGEE. J was trimmed by 0 bases and V by 4 bases; bases with no gene match: 4. CDR3 in amino acids: CASSLTGGAKNIQYF. The CDR3 region has the DNA TGTGCCAGCAGCCTGACGGGGGGAGCCAAAAACATTCAGTACTTC.

The chain recombines TRBV28 with TRBJ1-5; D gene unclear. V was shortened by 3 bases and J by 5 bases, with 14 bases between the two germline ends. The length of the CDR3 is 15 residues. Looked up from germline, CDR1 is MDHEN and CDR2 is SYDVKM. This CDR3 is CASSFQFLLDQPQHF. Here the CDR3 DNA reads TGTGCCAGCAGTTTTCAGTTCCTACTAGATCAGCCCCAGCATTTT.

This clone came up once. V gene TRBV15 combines with J gene TRBJ2-5; the match to TRBD2 covers 11 bases. Germline CDR1 and CDR2: LNHNV and YYDKDF (reference sequence). Germline trimming cut 0 bases from V and 5 bases from J; bases unmatched to any gene: 5. The CDR3 contains 16 residues. The CDR3 sequence: CATSRDSGRATETQYF. Here the CDR3 DNA reads TGTGCCACCAGCAGAGATAGCGGGAGGGCCACTGAGACCCAGTACTTC. Drawing the rest from reference TRBV15 and TRBJ2-5, the complete variable domain is DAMVIQNPRYQVTQFGKPVTLSCSQTLNHNVMYWYQQKSSQAPKLLFHYYDKDFNNEADTPDNFQSRRPNTSFCFLDIRSPGLGDTAMYLCATSRDSGRATETQYFGPGTRLLVL.

CDR3 in amino acids: CASSVAESSYNEQFF. CDR3 coding DNA: TGCGCCAGCAGCGTAGCGGAGAGCTCCTACAATGAGCAGTTCTTC. V gene TRBV5-1 combines with J gene TRBJ2-1; maybe TRBD2 (6 bases). The germline CDR1 and CDR2 sequences are SGHRS and YFSETQ. V lost 4 bases and J 0 bases, leaving 11 bases between the germline ends. The CDR3 runs 15 residues.

The chain uses TRBV7-9 and TRBJ2-3; 7 bases line up with TRBD2. CDR1 is SEHNR and CDR2 is FQNEAQ in the germline V gene (reference sequence). The CDR3 covers 16 residues. The J segment lost 0 bases and the V segment lost 2 bases, leaving 5 bases of the junction unmatched. In nucleotides, the CDR3 is TGTGCCAGCAGCTTACCCGCGGGAGTAAGCACAGATACGCAGTATTTT. Translation gives CASSLPAGVSTDTQYF.

The genes are TRBV27 and TRBJ2-7, with D maybe TRBD1 (5 bases). The CDR3 runs to 14 residues. Trimming took off 0 bases at V and 1 base at J, with 7 bases between the two ends. Germline V lookup: CDR1 MNHEY, CDR2 SMNVEV (reference sequence). The CDR3 reads CASSLSDTSYEQYF. As DNA, the CDR3 is TGTGCCAGCAGTTTATCGGACACATCCTACGAGCAGTACTTC.

The chain is built from TRBV25-1 and TRBJ2-1; either TRBD1 or TRBD2 may supply D (5 bases each). In germline, CDR1 is MGHDK, CDR2 SYGVNS. The germline V and J ends were trimmed by 1 base and 4 bases, with 11 bases remaining between them. The CDR3 is made up of 15 amino acids. CDR3 sequence reads: CASSEWGGWYNEQFF. In DNA, the CDR3 is TGTGCCAGCAGTGAATGGGGCGGGTGGTACAATGAGCAGTTCTTC.

J is TRBJ1-4 and V is TRBV5-1; D perhaps matches TRBD1 (5 bases). The CDR3 is made up of 14 amino acids. Trimming took 3 bases from V and 2 from J, leaving 8 bases between them. CDR1 is SGHRS, CDR2 YFSETQ, per germline. CDR3 coding DNA: TGCGCCAGCAGCTCCCGGGACACTAATGAAAAACTGTTTTTT. It translates to CASSSRDTNEKLFF.

The chain recombines TRBV7-9 with TRBJ2-4; 9 bases agree with TRBD1. The trim removed 5 bases at V and 7 bases at J, leaving 9 bases unmatched. Germline CDR1 is SEHNR and CDR2 is FQNEAQ (reference sequence). This CDR3 has 15 amino acids. The chain's CDR3 is CASSDTGGRGNIQYF. Here the CDR3 DNA reads TGTGCCAGCAGCGATACAGGGGGCCGGGGGAACATTCAGTACTTC. Variable domain in full (rest from reference TRBV7-9 and TRBJ2-4): DTGVSQNPRHKITKRGQNVTFRCDPISEHNRLYWYRQTLGQGPEFLTYFQNEAQLEKSRLLSDRFSAERPKGSFSTLEIQRTEQGDSAMYLCASSDTGGRGNIQYFGAGTRLSVL.

This sequence joins TRBV28 and TRBJ2-2, with 9 bases fitting TRBD1. The V gene end was trimmed by 5 bases and the J gene end by 6 bases; junction bases not matched to a gene: 10. The CDR3 contains 16 residues. Germline V gene sequence: CDR1 MDHEN, CDR2 SYDVKM. CDR3 sequence: CASSHSGTGWPGELFF. The CDR3 DNA reads TGTGCCAGCAGTCACTCCGGGACAGGGTGGCCCGGGGAGCTGTTTTTT.

The CDR3: CVPIDGYTF. CDR3 DNA sequence: TGTGTTCCAATTGATGGCTACACCTTC. The chain is built from TRBV28 and TRBJ1-2; D remains ambiguous. The CDR3 runs 9 residues. Germline CDR1 and CDR2: MDHEN and SYDVKM.

This clone appeared a single time. The chain combines TRBV5-1 with TRBJ2-7; 13 bases are a match to TRBD2. Germline V gene sequence: CDR1 SGHRS, CDR2 YFSETQ. This CDR3 is built from 17 residues. The J segment lost 7 bases and the V segment lost 0 bases, leaving 10 bases of the junction unmatched. Here the CDR3 DNA reads TGCGCCAGCAGCTTGGGTCTTATGGGACTAGCGGGACGGGAGCAGTACTTC. Its translation: CASSLGLMGLAGREQYF.

The rearrangement joins TRBV7-9 to TRBJ2-1, with 9 positions matching TRBD2. The J segment lost 6 bases and the V segment lost 5 bases, leaving 8 bases of the junction unmatched. Germline V gene lookup returns CDR1 SEHNR and CDR2 FQNEAQ (reference sequence). The CDR3 is 15 residues long. The CDR3 region is CASSRIAGVTNEQFF. CDR3 DNA sequence: TGTGCCAGCAGCCGAATAGCGGGAGTTACCAATGAGCAGTTCTTC.

The J gene is TRBJ2-5, the V gene TRBV5-1; D is undetermined. The CDR3 has 14 residues. Trimming stripped 9 bases from V and 1 base from J, with 16 bases between. Germline CDR1 is SGHRS and CDR2 is YFSETQ. The CDR3 loop reads CATHFGPIQETQYF. CDR3 in DNA: TGCGCCACCCACTTTGGGCCTATCCAAGAGACCCAGTACTTC.

The genes are TRBV18 and TRBJ2-3; 9 positions agree with TRBD2. The CDR3 runs to 16 residues. CDR1 and CDR2 (germline): KGHSH, LQKENI. The junction had 9 bases not matched to a gene; V was cut back by 8 bases and J by 0 bases. CDR3: CASAPLAGTSTDTQYF. In DNA form, the CDR3 reads TGTGCCAGCGCCCCTCTAGCGGGAACTAGCACAGATACGCAGTATTTT. The full variable domain, rest sourced from reference TRBV18 and TRBJ2-3, is NAGVMQNPRHLVRRRGQEARLRCSPMKGHSHVYWYRQLPEEGLKFMVYLQKENIIDESGMPKERFSAEFPKEGPSILRIQQVVRGDSAAYFCASAPLAGTSTDTQYFGPGTRLTVL.

V is TRBV18 and J is TRBJ2-7, with D tentatively TRBD1 (6 bases). The V end lost 3 bases, the J end lost 6 bases, and 12 bases lay between the germline ends. The CDR3 is 13 residues long. Germline assignment: CDR1 KGHSH and CDR2 LQKENI. This chain's CDR3 is CASSPHPGAEQYF. The CDR3 nucleotides read TGTGCCAGCTCACCGCATCCAGGGGCCGAGCAGTACTTC.

J is TRBJ2-7 and V is TRBV19; TRBD2 matches 13 bases. Germline assignment: CDR1 LNHDA and CDR2 SQIVND (reference sequence). The CDR3 runs to 14 residues. V lost 3 bases and J lost 4; bases outside the gene matches: 0. As DNA, the CDR3 is TGTGCCAGTAGTATGGGACTAGCGGGATACGAGCAGTACTTC. It yields the protein CASSMGLAGYEQYF.

V usage is TRBV10-3 and J usage is TRBJ2-5; 9 positions agree with TRBD1. V shed 4 bases, J shed 5 bases, and the junction held 8 bases outside the gene matches. CDR3 length: 15 amino acids. CDR1 and CDR2 from the germline V gene are ENHRY and SYGVKD. CDR3 residues: CAISVYRGLGETQYF. In DNA, the CDR3 is TGTGCCATCAGTGTTTACAGGGGGCTGGGGGAGACCCAGTACTTC.

This clone occurred once. This chain links TRBV10-3 with TRBJ2-3, with D possibly TRBD2 on 6 matching bases. The CDR3 is 14 amino acids. The V gene's germline CDR1 is ENHRY and CDR2 SYGVKD. V lost 4 bases and J 4 bases, leaving 12 bases between the germline ends. CDR3 coding DNA: TGTGCCATCAGTGTGGGGGGTGCGGCAGATACGCAGTATTTT. Translated, it gives CAISVGGAADTQYF.

This rearrangement joins TRBV5-1 to TRBJ1-1, with a possible D match to TRBD1 (5 bases). The CDR3 consists of 14 residues. V shed 0 bases and J shed 5 bases, with 11 bases lying between them. In germline, CDR1 is SGHRS, CDR2 YFSETQ. The CDR3 region has the DNA TGCGCCAGCAGCTTGGCTAGGGGTTCAACTGAAGCTTTCTTT. It specifies CASSLARGSTEAFF.

Notes on this clone: The conserved phenylalanine or tryptophan normally closing the CDR3 is absent here, so this likely arose from a read error. The DNA is left out, because the CDR3 cannot be placed on it with certainty; the CDR3 is given as TCRdb lists it. The gene calls are TRBV6-5 and TRBJ1-4. The CDR3 region is 12 residues in length, termini included. Germline V CDR1 and CDR2: MNHEY, SVGAGI. The CDR3 loop reads CASSPGEAFIGL.

This chain connects TRBV29-1 to TRBJ2-1; no reliable D call. In germline, CDR1 is SQVTM, CDR2 ANQGSEA. The V and J ends lost 4 bases and 3 bases respectively, with 28 bases between them. The CDR3 runs to 19 residues. CDR3 nucleotides: TGCAGCGTTGGTGGCCCGTGGCAGAATAGTAACACCGGCTACAATGAGCAGTTCTTC. Its protein product is CSVGGPWQNSNTGYNEQFF.